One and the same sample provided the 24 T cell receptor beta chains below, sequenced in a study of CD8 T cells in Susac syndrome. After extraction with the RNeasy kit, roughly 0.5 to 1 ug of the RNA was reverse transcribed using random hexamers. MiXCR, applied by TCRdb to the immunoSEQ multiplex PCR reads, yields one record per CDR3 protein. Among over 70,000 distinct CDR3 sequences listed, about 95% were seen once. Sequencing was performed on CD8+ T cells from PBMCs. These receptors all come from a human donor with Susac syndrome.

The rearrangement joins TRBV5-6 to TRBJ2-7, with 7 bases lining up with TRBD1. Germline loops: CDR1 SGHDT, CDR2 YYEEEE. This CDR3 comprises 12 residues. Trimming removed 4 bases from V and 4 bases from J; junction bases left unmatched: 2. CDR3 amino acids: CASSPGQYEQYF. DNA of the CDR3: TGTGCCAGCAGCCCGGGACAGTACGAGCAGTACTTC.

CDR3 residues: CSARADRVSYEQYF. In nucleotides, the CDR3 is TGCAGTGCTAGAGCTGACAGGGTTTCCTACGAGCAGTACTTC. The rearrangement links TRBV20-1 to TRBJ2-7, with 7 bases matching TRBD1. The V gene's germline CDR1 is DFQATT and CDR2 SNEGSKA (reference sequence). Unmatched junction bases numbered 4, after V lost 1 base and J lost 1 base. The CDR3 consists of 14 residues.

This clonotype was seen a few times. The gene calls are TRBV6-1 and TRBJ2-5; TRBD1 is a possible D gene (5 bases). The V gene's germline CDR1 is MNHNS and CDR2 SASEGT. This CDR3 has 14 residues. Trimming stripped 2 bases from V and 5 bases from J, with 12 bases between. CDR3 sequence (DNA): TGTGCCAGCAGTGAACGGGCAGGGTTGGAGACCCAGTACTTC. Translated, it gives CASSERAGLETQYF.

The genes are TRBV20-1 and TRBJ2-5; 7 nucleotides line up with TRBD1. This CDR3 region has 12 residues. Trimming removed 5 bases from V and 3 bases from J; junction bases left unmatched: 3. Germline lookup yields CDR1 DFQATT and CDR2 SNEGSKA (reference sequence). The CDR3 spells CSADREKETQYF. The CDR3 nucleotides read TGCAGTGCTGACAGGGAAAAAGAGACCCAGTACTTC.

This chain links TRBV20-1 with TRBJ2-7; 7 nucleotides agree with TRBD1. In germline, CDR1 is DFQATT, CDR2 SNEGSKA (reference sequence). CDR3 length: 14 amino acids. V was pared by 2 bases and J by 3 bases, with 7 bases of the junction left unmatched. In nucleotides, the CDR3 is TGCAGTGCTAGACGGGACAGTCTTATCTACGAGCAGTACTTC. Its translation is CSARRDSLIYEQYF.

The CDR3 DNA is TGCAGCGTTGAAGAGGTAGCCCAAGAGACCCAGTACTTC. This encodes CSVEEVAQETQYF. This chain joins TRBV29-1 and TRBJ2-5; D ambiguous. The V gene lost 0 bases and the J gene lost 1 base, with 6 bases spanning the gap. The CDR3 is made up of 13 amino acids. Germline-derived CDR1 and CDR2 are SQVTM and ANQGSEA.

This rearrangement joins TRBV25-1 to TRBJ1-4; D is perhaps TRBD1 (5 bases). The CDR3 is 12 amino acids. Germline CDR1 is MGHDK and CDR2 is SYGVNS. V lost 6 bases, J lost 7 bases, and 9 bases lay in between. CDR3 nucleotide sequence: TGTGCCAGCAGGCCGGGGGTTGAAAAACTGTTTTTT. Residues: CASRPGVEKLFF.

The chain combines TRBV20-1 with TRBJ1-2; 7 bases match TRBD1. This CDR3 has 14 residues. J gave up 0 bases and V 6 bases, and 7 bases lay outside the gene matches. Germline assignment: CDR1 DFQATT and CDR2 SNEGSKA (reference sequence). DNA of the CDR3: TGCAGTGCCCCTACAGGGGCCCCTAACTATGGCTACACCTTC. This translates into CSAPTGAPNYGYTF.

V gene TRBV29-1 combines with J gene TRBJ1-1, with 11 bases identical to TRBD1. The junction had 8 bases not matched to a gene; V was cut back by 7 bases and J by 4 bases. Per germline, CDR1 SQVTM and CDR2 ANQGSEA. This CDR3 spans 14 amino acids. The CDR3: CSAQVGQGVTEAFF. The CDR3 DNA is TGCAGCGCCCAGGTGGGACAGGGGGTCACTGAAGCTTTCTTT.

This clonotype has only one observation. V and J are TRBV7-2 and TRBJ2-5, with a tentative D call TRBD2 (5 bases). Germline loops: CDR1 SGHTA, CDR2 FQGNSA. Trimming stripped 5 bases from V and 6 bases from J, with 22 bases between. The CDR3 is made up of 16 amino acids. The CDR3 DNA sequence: TGTGCCAGCAGCCTGGGGAGAGCTTTCACCCCACAGACCCAGTACTTC. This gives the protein CASSLGRAFTPQTQYF.

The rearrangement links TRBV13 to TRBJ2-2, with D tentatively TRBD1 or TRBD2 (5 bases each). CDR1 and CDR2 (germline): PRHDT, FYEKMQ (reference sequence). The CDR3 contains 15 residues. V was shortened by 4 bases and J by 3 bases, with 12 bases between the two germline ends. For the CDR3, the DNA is TGTGCCAGCAGCTACTCGGGACGCTACACCGGGGAGCTGTTTTTT. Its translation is CASSYSGRYTGELFF. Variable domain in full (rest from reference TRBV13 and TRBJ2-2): AAGVIQSPRHLIKEKRETATLKCYPIPRHDTVYWYQQGPGQDPQFLISFYEKMQSDKGSIPDRFSAQQFSDYHSELNMSSLELGDSALYFCASSYSGRYTGELFFGEGSRLTVL.

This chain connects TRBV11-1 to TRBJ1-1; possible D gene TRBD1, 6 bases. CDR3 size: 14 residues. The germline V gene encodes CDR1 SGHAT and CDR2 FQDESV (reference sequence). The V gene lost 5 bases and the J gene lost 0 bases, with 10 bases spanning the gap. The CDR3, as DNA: TGTGCCAGCAGCCCTAACAGGGTGAACACTGAAGCTTTCTTT. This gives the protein CASSPNRVNTEAFF.

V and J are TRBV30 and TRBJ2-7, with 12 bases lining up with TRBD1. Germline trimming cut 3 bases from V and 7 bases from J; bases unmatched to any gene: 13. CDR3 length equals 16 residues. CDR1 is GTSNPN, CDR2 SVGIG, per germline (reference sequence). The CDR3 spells CAWSLFPGQGAGEQYF. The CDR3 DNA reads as TGTGCCTGGAGCCTATTCCCGGGACAGGGGGCGGGAGAGCAGTACTTC. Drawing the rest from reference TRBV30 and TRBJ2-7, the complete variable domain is SQTIHQWPATLVQPVGSPLSLECTVEGTSNPNLYWYRQAAGRGLQLLFYSVGIGQISSEVPQNLSASRPQDRQFILSSKKLLLSDSGFYLCAWSLFPGQGAGEQYFGPGTRLTVT.

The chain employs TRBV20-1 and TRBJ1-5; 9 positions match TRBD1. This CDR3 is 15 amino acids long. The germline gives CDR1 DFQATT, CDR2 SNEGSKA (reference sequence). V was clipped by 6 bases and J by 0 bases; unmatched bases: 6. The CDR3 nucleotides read TGCAGTGCCGCGACAGGGGGTTATAGCAATCAGCCCCAGCATTTT. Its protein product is CSAATGGYSNQPQHF.

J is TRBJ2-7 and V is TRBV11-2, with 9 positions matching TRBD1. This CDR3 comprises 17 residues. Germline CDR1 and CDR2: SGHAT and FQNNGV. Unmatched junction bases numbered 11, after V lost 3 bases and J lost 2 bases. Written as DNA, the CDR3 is TGTGCCAGCAGCTTTGAACAGGGGGCCGGTCTCGCCTACGAGCAGTACTTC. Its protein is CASSFEQGAGLAYEQYF.

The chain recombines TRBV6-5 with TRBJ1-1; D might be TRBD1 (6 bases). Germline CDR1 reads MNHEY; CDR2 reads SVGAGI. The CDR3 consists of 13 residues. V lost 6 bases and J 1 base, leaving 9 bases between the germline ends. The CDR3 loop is CASSTQGNTEAFF. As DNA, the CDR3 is TGTGCCAGCAGCACACAGGGGAACACTGAAGCTTTCTTT.

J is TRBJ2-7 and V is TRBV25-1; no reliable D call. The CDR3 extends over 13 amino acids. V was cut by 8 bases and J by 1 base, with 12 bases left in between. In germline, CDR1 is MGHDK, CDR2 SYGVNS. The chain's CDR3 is CASSRTESYEQYF. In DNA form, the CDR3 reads TGTGCCAGCTCTCGGACGGAGTCCTACGAGCAGTACTTC.

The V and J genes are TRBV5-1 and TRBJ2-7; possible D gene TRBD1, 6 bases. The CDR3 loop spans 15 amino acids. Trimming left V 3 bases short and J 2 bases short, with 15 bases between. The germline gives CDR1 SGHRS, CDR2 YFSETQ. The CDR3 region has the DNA TGCGCCAGCAGCTCCCAGGGGTGGTCCCCCTACGAGCAGTACTTC. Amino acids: CASSSQGWSPYEQYF.

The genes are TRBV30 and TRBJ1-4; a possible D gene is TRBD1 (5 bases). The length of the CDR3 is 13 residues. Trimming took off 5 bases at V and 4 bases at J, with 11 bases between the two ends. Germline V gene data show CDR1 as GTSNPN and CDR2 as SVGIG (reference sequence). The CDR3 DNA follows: TGTGCCTGGGGACTTGGGGGTAATGAAAAACTGTTTTTT. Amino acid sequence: CAWGLGGNEKLFF.

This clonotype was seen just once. The CDR3 DNA sequence: TGTGCCAGCAGCTTGAACTCTGGAAACACCATATATTTT. Its protein product is CASSLNSGNTIYF. The chain recombines TRBV13 with TRBJ1-3; D gene unclear. Trimming cost V 3 bases and J 0 bases, with 3 bases left between them. Germline assignment: CDR1 PRHDT and CDR2 FYEKMQ (reference sequence). There are 13 residues in the CDR3. Using reference TRBV13 and TRBJ1-3 for the parts outside the CDR3, the full variable domain is AAGVIQSPRHLIKEKRETATLKCYPIPRHDTVYWYQQGPGQDPQFLISFYEKMQSDKGSIPDRFSAQQFSDYHSELNMSSLELGDSALYFCASSLNSGNTIYFGEGSWLTVV.

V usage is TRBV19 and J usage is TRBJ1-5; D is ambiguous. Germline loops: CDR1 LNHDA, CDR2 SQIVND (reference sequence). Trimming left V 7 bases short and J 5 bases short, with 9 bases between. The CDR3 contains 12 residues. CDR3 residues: CASTLGDQPQHF. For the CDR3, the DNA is TGTGCCAGTACGCTTGGGGATCAGCCCCAGCATTTT.

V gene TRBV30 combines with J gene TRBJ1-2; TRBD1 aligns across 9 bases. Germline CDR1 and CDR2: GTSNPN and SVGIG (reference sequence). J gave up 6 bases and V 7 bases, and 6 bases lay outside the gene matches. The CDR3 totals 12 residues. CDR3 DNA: TGTGCCTCGCCGGGACAGGGTGATGGCTACACCTTC. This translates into CASPGQGDGYTF.

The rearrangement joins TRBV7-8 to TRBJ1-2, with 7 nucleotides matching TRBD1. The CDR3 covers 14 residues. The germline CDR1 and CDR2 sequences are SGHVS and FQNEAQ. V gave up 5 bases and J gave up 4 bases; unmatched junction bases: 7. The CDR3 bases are TGTGCCAGCAGCAGTCCCGGGACAGCCTATGGCTACACCTTC. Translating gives CASSSPGTAYGYTF.

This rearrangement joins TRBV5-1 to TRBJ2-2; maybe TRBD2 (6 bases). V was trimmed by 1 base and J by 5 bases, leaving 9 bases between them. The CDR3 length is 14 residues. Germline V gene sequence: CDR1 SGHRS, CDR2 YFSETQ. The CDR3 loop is CASSLTRETGELFF. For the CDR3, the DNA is TGCGCCAGCAGCTTGACCCGGGAGACCGGGGAGCTGTTTTTT. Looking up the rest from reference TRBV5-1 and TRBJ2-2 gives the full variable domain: KAGVTQTPRYLIKTRGQQVTLSCSPISGHRSVSWYQQTPGQGLQFLFEYFSETQRNKGNFPGRFSGRQFSNSRSEMNVSTLELGDSALYLCASSLTRETGELFFGEGSRLTVL.